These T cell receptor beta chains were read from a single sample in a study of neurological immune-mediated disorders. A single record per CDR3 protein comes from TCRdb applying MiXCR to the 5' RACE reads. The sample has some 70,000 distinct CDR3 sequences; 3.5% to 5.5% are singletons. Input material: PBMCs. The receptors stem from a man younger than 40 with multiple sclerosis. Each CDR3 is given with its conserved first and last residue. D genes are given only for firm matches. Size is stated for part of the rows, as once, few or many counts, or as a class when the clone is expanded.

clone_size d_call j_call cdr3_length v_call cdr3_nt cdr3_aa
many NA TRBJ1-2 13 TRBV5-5 TGTGCCAGCAGCTCTGACGGGTACTATGGCTACACCTTC CASSSDGYYGYTF
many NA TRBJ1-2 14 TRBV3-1 TGTGCCAGCAGCCAAGGACCGGGAGGTGATGGCTACACCTTC CASSQGPGGDGYTF
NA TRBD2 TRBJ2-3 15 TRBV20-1 TGCAGTGCTAGCCTTAGCGGGGGGGCTGAAGATACGCAGTATTTT CSASLSGGAEDTQYF
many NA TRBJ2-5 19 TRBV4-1 TGCGCCAGCAGCCGCCTCGAATCCCCCGGGACGGGAAACCAAGAGACCCAGTACTTC CASSRLESPGTGNQETQYF
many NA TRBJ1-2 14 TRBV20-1 TGCAGTGCTAGTCCGGTTGGTTTGGACTATGGCTACACCTTC CSASPVGLDYGYTF
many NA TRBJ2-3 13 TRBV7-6 TGTGCCAGCAGCTTAGACAGAACAGATACGCAGTATTTT CASSLDRTDTQYF
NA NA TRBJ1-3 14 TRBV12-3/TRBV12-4 TGTGCCAGCAGTTTCACCGACTCTGGAAACACCATATATTTT CASSFTDSGNTIYF
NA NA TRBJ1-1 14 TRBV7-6 TGTGCCAGCAGCCCTCGGACTCTGAACACTGAAGCTTTCTTT CASSPRTLNTEAFF
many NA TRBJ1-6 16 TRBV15 TGTGCCACCAGCAGATACAGGGCCTCCTATAATTCACCCCTCCACTTT CATSRYRASYNSPLHF
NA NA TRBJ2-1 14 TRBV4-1 TGCGCCAGCAGCCAAGATCTGCGGGCGGGCGAGCAGTTCTTC CASSQDLRAGEQFF
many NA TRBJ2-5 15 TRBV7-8 TGTGCCAGCAGCCTTAGAAATGGGCCCCAAGAGACCCAGTACTTC CASSLRNGPQETQYF
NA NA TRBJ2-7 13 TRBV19 TGTGCCAGTAGTATAGATCCCGCCGGATACGAGTACTTC CASSIDPAGYEYF
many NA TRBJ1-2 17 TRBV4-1 TGCGCCAGCAGCCAAGAGAGTCGGGGGGCGGCCGTTTATGGCTACACCTTC CASSQESRGAAVYGYTF
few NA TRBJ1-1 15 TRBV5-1 TGCGCCAGCACCAGTGCAGGGGCTCGGAATACTGAAGCTTTCTTT CASTSAGARNTEAFF
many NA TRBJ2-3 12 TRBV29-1 TGCAGCGTTGAATCCGGGCCCAATACGCAGTATTTT CSVESGPNTQYF
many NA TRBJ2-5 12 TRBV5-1 TGCGCCAGCAGCTTGGCCGTCGAGACCCAGTACTTC CASSLAVETQYF
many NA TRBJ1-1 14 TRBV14 TGTGCCAGCAGCCAGCCTGGACAGAACACTGAAGCTTTCTTT CASSQPGQNTEAFF
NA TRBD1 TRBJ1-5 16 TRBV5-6 TGTGCCAGCAGCTTTTGGACAGGGAGGAGCAATCAGCCCCAGCATTTT CASSFWTGRSNQPQHF
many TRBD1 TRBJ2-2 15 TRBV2 TGTGCCAGCAGGAGGGACAGGGCGAACACCGGGGAGCTGTTTTTT CASRRDRANTGELFF
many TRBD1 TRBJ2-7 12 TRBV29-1 TGCAGCGCCCGACAGGGAGCCTACGAGCAGTACTTC CSARQGAYEQYF
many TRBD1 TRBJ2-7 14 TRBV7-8 TGTGCCAGCAGCTTGGGGACAGGAATCCACGAGCAGTACTTC CASSLGTGIHEQYF
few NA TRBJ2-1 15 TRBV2 TGTGCCAGCAGTCCTGCCGAGGCCCTCTACAATGAGCAGTTCTTC CASSPAEALYNEQFF
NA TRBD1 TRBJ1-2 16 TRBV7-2 TGTGCCAGCAGCTTGCGGGAAGGCCTAAGACAGGGTGGCTACACCTTC CASSLREGLRQGGYTF
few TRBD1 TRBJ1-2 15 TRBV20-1 TGCAGTGCTTCCCGACAGGGCGTTGGGAACTATGGCTACACCTTC CSASRQGVGNYGYTF
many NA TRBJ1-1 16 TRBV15 TGTGCCACCAGCAGAGCCTCCTGGGAGAAGAACACTGAAGCTTTCTTT CATSRASWEKNTEAFF
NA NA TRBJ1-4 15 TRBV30 TGTGCCTGGAGTGGCCAATGGCTGGGTCGAGAAAAACTGTTTTTT CAWSGQWLGREKLFF
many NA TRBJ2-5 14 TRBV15 TGTGCCACCAGCAGAGCCCAAGGACAAGAGACCCAGTACTTC CATSRAQGQETQYF
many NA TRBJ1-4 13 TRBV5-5 TGTGCCAGCAGCTTGGGCAGGGATGAAAAACTGTTTTTT CASSLGRDEKLFF
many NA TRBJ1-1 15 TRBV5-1 TGCGCCAGCAGTCCCTGGCGGGAAGGGAACACTGAAGCTTTCTTT CASSPWREGNTEAFF
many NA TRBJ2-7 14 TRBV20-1 TGCAGTGGCAGGGTAGGTACGGACGACTACGAGCAGTACTTC CSGRVGTDDYEQYF
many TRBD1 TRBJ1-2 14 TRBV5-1 TGCGCCAGCAGCCTAGACAGGGGCAGAGATGGCTACACCTTC CASSLDRGRDGYTF
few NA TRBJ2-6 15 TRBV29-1 TGCAGCGGATGGACGGAAATATCTGGGGCCAACGTCCTGACTTTC CSGWTEISGANVLTF
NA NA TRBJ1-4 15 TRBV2 TGTGTCAGCGCAACCTCCAGGGGCTTGGCAGAAAAACTGTTTTTT CVSATSRGLAEKLFF
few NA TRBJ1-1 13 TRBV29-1 TGCAGCGTTGATTGGGGGGACGACACTGAAGCTTTCTTT CSVDWGDDTEAFF
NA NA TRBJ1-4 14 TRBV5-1 TGCGCCAGCAGCCAGGGACGGACCAATGAAAAACTGTTTTTT CASSQGRTNEKLFF
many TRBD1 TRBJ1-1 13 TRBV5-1 TGCGCCAGCAGCCTAACAGGGGGTTTAGGAGCTTTCTTT CASSLTGGLGAFF
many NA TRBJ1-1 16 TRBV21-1 TGTGCCAGCAGCAAAGGACAGGGTTGGACGGACACTGAAGCTTTCTTT CASSKGQGWTDTEAFF
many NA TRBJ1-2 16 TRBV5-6 TGTGCCAGCAGCCTTCTAAGCCAGGGAGGTGTCTATGGCTACACCTTC CASSLLSQGGVYGYTF
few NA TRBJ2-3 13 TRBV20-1 TGCAGTGCTAGAGATCGTTGGAGGGATACGCAGTATTTT CSARDRWRDTQYF
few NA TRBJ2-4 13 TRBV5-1 TGCGCCAGCTCCCCCGTCGGAGGGGACATTCAGTACTTC CASSPVGGDIQYF
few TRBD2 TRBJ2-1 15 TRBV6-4 TGTGCCAGCAGTTCTGATTGGGGCCCGGGGGGTGAGCAGTTCTTC CASSSDWGPGGEQFF
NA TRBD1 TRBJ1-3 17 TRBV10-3 TGTGCCATCGGGACAGGGGGCGAACCGGTCTCTGGAAACACCATATATTTT CAIGTGGEPVSGNTIYF
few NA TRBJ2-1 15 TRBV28 TGTGCCAGCAGTCCCAACCCCCCTGGCTACAATGAGCAGTTCTTC CASSPNPPGYNEQFF
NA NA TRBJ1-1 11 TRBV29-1 TGCAGCGTTCAGACTGAAATGGAGGCTTTCTTT CSVQTEMEAFF
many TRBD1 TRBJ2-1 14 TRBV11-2 TGTGCCAGCATCCGAGACAGGGGGAGGAATGAGCAGTTCTTC CASIRDRGRNEQFF
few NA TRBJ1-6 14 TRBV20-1 TGCAGTGCCCGGTCGGACGACACCTATTCACCCCTCCACTTT CSARSDDTYSPLHF
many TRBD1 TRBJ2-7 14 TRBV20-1 TGCAGTGCTAGAGTGACAGGGGGCCGGTACGAGCAGTACTTC CSARVTGGRYEQYF
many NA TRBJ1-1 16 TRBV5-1 TGCGCCAGCAGCTTGGACAGGGCCATTGTAGGGACTGAAGCTTTCTTT CASSLDRAIVGTEAFF
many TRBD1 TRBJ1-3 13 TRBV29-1 TGCAGCGTTGTTCAGGGGGCTGGCAACACCATATATTTT CSVVQGAGNTIYF